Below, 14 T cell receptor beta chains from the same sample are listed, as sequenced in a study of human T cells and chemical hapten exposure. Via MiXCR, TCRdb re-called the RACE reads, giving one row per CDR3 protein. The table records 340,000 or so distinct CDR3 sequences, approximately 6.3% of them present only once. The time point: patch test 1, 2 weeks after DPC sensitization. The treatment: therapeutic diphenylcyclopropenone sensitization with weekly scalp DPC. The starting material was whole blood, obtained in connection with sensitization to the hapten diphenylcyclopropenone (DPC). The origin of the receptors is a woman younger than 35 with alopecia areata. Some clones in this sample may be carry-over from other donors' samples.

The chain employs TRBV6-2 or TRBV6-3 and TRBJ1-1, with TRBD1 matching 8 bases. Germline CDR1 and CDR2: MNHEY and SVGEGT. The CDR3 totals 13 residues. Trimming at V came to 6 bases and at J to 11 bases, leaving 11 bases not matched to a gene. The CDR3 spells CASRPRQGLWAFF. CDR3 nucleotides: TGTGCCAGCAGGCCCCGACAGGGGCTGTGGGCTTTCTTT.

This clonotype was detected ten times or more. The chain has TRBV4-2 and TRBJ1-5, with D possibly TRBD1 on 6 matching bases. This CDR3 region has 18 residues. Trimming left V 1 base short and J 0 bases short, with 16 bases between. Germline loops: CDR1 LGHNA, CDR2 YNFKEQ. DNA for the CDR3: TGTGCCAGCAGCCAAGTGGGGGGGGGCGCTACTAGCAATCAGCCCCAGCATTTT. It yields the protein CASSQVGGGATSNQPQHF.

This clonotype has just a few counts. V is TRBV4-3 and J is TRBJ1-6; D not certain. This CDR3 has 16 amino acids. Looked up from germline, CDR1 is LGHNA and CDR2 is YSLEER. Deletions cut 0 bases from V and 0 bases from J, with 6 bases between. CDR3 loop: CASSQDRGSYNSPLHF. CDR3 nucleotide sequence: TGCGCCAGCAGCCAAGATCGCGGCTCCTATAATTCACCCCTCCACTTT.

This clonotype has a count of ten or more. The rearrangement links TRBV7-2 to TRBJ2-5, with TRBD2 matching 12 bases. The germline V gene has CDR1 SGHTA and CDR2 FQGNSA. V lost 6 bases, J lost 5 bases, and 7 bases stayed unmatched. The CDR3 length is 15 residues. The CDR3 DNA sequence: TGTGCCAGCAGACCGCTAGCGGGGGGGCCGGAGACCCAGTACTTC. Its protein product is CASRPLAGGPETQYF.

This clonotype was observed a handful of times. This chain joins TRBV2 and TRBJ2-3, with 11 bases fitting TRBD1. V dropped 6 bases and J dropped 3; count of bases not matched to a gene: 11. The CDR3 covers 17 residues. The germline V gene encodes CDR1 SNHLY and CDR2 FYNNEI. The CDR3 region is CASSANLGTGGTDTQYF. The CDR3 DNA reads TGTGCCAGCAGCGCAAACCTCGGGACAGGGGGGACAGATACGCAGTATTTT.

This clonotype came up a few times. The CDR3 coding sequence is TGTGCCATCAGTGACAAACCCGGGACAGTTGAGTTCTTC. Its translation is CAISDKPGTVEFF. The rearrangement uses TRBV10-3 and TRBJ2-1, with 7 bases aligning to TRBD1. The CDR3 runs to 13 residues. With V trimmed by 3 bases and J by 14 bases, 10 bases remained unmatched. The germline V gene has CDR1 ENHRY and CDR2 SYGVKD.

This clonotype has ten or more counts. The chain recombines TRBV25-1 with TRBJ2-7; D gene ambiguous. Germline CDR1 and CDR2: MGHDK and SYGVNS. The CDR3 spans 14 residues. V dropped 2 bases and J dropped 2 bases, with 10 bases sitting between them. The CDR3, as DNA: TGTGCCAGCAGTGAAGGGCGAGACGCCTACGAGCAGTACTTC. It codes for CASSEGRDAYEQYF.

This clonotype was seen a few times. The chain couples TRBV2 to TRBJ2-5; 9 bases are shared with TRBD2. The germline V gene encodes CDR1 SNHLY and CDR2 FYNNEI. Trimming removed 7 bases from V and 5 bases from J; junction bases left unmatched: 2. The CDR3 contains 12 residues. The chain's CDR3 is CASTSGIETQYF. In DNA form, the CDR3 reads TGTGCCAGCACTAGCGGGATTGAGACCCAGTACTTC.

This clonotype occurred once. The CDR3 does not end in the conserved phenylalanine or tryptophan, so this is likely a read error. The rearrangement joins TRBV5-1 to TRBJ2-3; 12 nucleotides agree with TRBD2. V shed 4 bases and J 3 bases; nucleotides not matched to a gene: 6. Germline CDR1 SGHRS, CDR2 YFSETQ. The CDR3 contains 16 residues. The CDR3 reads CASSVGLAGSTDTQYL. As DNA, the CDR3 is TGCGCCAGCAGCGTAGGACTAGCGGGGTCGACAGATACGCAGTATCTT.

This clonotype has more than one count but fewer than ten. Written as DNA, the CDR3 is TGCAGTGCTACAGGGGGCACTACTGAAGCTTTCTTT. Translation: CSATGGTTEAFF. This chain connects TRBV20-1 to TRBJ1-1, with 8 bases lining up with TRBD1. V lost 4 bases, J lost 5 bases, and 3 bases stayed unmatched. The V gene's germline CDR1 is DFQATT and CDR2 SNEGSKA (reference sequence). CDR3 size: 12 residues.

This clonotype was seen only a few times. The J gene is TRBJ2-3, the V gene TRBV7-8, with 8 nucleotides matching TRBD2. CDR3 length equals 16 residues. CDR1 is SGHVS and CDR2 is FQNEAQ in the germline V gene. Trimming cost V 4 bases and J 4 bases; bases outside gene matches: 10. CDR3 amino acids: CASSYRGRGASDTQYF. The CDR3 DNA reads TGTGCCAGCAGCTACCGGGGGCGGGGGGCCTCAGATACGCAGTATTTT. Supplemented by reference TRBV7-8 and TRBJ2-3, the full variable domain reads GAGVSQSPRYKVAKRGQDVALRCDPISGHVSLFWYQQALGQGPEFLTYFQNEAQLDKSGLPSDRFFAERPEGSVSTLKIQRTQQEDSAVYLCASSYRGRGASDTQYFGPGTRLTVL.

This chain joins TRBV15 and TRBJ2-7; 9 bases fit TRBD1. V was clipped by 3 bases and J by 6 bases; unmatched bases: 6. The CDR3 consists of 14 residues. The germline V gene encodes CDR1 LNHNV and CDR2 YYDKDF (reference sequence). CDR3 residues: CATSSRDRVAEQYF. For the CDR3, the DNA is TGTGCCACCAGCAGCCGGGACAGGGTGGCCGAGCAGTACTTC.

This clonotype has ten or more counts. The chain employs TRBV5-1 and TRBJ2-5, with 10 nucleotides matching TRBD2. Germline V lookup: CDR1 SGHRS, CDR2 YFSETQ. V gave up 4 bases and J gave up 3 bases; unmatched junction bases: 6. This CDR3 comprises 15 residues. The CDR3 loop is CASSPGLAAEETQYF. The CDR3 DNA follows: TGCGCCAGCAGCCCAGGACTAGCGGCCGAAGAGACCCAGTACTTC.

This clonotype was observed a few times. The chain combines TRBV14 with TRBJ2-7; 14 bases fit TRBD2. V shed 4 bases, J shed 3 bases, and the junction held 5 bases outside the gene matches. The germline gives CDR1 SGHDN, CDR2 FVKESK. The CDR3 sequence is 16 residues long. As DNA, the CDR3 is TGTGCCAGCAGCCTGGGACTAGCGGGGGATCACTACGAGCAGTACTTC. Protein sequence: CASSLGLAGDHYEQYF.